This TCR beta chain originates from a study of blood T cell repertoires in COVID-19. At the level of the study: COVID-19 samples collected from the United States, Italy and Spain covered acute and convalescent phases. T cells, B-cell-depleted T cells, or PBMCs supplied cDNA or gDNA.

Points on this clone: Other nucleotide sequences from this sample produce the same CDR3.

The CDR3 loop spans 12 amino acids. Trimming at V came to 5 bases and at J to 3 bases, leaving 1 base not matched to a gene. Germline V CDR1 and CDR2: MNHEY, SVGAGI. Original processing methods: Amplification of reference gene primers provided the estimated nucleated cell counts. Clones were sequenced by immunoSEQ multiplex PCR, and TCRdb holds only the in-frame ones, with some missing. D and trimming come from the DNA, and the V and J calls and clone size come from that table. In the table there are roughly 100,000 clones, approximately 84% of which are singletons. The sequence derives from a human donor in a cohort sampled during active COVID-19. Sequencing used peripheral blood. V gene TRBV6-5 combines with J gene TRBJ2-7; TRBD1 matches at 7 bases. CDR3 coding DNA: TGTGCCAGCAGTCGGGACAGCTACGAGCAGTACTTC. Its protein is CASSRDSYEQYF.